This record concerns one T cell receptor (beta chain) sequence. Its recognized antigen is unknown. No clone much larger than this one lies a single base away; base qualities are absent. Synthetic TCR analog templates were spiked into each PCR to estimate absolute template abundance from read counts. Using the immunoSEQ assay, TCRbeta CDR3 regions were amplified from genomic DNA with bias-controlled V and J gene primers. Sequencing of rearranged TCRbeta segments was done at approximately 20X coverage. The authors' pipeline ran thus. Clustering was used to correct sequencing errors, and CDR3s were annotated against IMGT to assign V, D and J genes. Downstream analyses used only productive TCRbeta rearrangements and left out out-of-frame or stop-codon sequences. Clonality was computed as one minus Shannon entropy normalized by the log of the number of unique productive sequences. Clones differing between time points or between blood and tumor were identified using Fisher's exact test with Benjamini-Hochberg correction, with an adjusted p below 0.01 applied as the threshold. TCRdb stores this immuneACCESS table with in-frame sequences only. Part of the clones is absent; in the studies checked, under half of the shortfall reflects unresolved V genes, and no reason is known for the rest. For V, J and clone size, that table is used; D and trimming come from the DNA. The table for this sample lists some 66,000 clones; 70% to 90% of them were counted only once. The ten largest make up about 15% of the sample.

Via the germline V gene, CDR1 is MGHRA and CDR2 YSYEKL. From cysteine to phenylalanine, the CDR3 is 16 amino acids long. CDR3 DNA is the only sequence kept; it has 48 bases, read in frame from the first base. V and J are truncated by 1 base and 4 bases respectively, leaving an intervening sequence of 14 bases. The time point label on this specimen signifies: pretreatment peripheral blood. A total of 29 patients with locally advanced or metastatic urothelial carcinoma, treated at Memorial Sloan Kettering on a trial protocol, made up the cohort. Peripheral blood mononuclear cells were collected pretreatment and during treatment, with between 1 and 8 total time points per patient. The Qiagen DNeasy Blood extraction kit was used to purify genomic DNA from total PBMCs and from tumor samples. PBMCs were collected pretreatment and during treatment, and were isolated and stored as previously described. This specimen belongs to a study of PD-L1 blockade in urothelial cancer (dated by TCRdb to between 2016 and 2019). About the study as a whole: Every patient began therapy in 2014 and was given atezolizumab 1,200 mg intravenously every 3 weeks. Pretreatment tumor samples, along with matched peripheral blood serially collected before and after atezolizumab treatment, were subjected to TCR sequencing. Pretreatment blood TCR-seq was available for about 28 patients, at least one posttreatment blood collection was obtained for around 25 patients, and tumor TCR-seq was available for around 25 patients. The study, an exploratory multi-omic analysis, examined somatic, immune and clinical correlates of response to PD-L1 blockade with atezolizumab in urothelial cancer. Durable clinical benefit was defined as progression-free survival longer than 6 months, and TCR features were also tested against progression-free and overall survival. Patients had an ECOG performance status of 0 or 1 and had received between 0 and 3 prior chemotherapy regimens. Blood samples were analyzed at two time points: 3 weeks after treatment start (second dose) and 6 weeks after treatment start. Blood samples gave a median of around 130,000 T cells and approximately 81,000 unique TCRs, with a median clonality of roughly 0.08. In the same patients, pretreatment tumors underwent whole exome sequencing and RNA sequencing in addition to TCR sequencing. Durable clinical benefit was achieved by nine patients but not by the remaining 20. Twenty-five of 29 patients were identified as males with urothelial cancer of bladder origin, and a prior smoking history was reported by 18 of 29 patients. Overall study results and their limits: Among patients with durable benefit, tumor-associated TCR clones showed greater expansion in peripheral blood 3 weeks after treatment started (n of about 21, p = 0.022). Improved progression-free and overall survival was associated with having pretreatment peripheral blood TCR clonality below the median. Because the sample size was small (n of about 30) and many of the analyses were exploratory, the results are meant to be hypothesis-generating.

The rearranged segments are TRBV4-1 and TRBJ1-5, with a weak D call of TRBD1 (5 bases match). The receptor's source is a man in his 60s with urothelial cancer. Sequenced here: PBMCs, sampled around atezolizumab (anti-PD-L1) treatment. The DNA sequence follows: TGCGCCAGCAGCCAAGGCGTTCCAGGGAATAATCAGCCCCAGCATTTT. Its amino acids are CASSQGVPGNNQPQHF.